This T cell receptor beta chain is from a study of T cells in Graves' hyperthyroidism and ophthalmopathy. This clonotype was found many times. It was RNA transcripts that yielded the amplified TCR beta CDR3 regions. Researchers ran a first-round RT-PCR on the TCR CDR3 using the HTBI primer set. One entry per CDR3 protein, called by TCRdb with MiXCR from the multiplex PCR reads. This sample has 350,000 to 400,000 distinct CDR3 sequences, with roughly 13% found just once. The clonotype was recovered from a woman aged 60-70 years with Graves' hyperthyroidism. Sequencing used blood.

CDR3 region: CASSRQKETQYF. The DNA of the CDR3 is TGTGCCAGCAGTCGACAGAAAGAGACCCAGTACTTC. This chain connects TRBV2 to TRBJ2-5, with a weak D call TRBD1 (5 bases). Trimming removed 5 bases at V and 3 bases at J, with 7 bases between. This CDR3 spans 12 amino acids. Per germline, CDR1 SNHLY and CDR2 FYNNEI. Supplemented by reference TRBV2 and TRBJ2-5, the full variable domain reads EPEVTQTPSHQVTQMGQEVILRCVPISNHLYFYWYRQILGQKVEFLVSFYNNEISEKSEIFDDQFSVERPDGSNFTLKIRSTKLEDSAMYFCASSRQKETQYFGPGTRLLVL.